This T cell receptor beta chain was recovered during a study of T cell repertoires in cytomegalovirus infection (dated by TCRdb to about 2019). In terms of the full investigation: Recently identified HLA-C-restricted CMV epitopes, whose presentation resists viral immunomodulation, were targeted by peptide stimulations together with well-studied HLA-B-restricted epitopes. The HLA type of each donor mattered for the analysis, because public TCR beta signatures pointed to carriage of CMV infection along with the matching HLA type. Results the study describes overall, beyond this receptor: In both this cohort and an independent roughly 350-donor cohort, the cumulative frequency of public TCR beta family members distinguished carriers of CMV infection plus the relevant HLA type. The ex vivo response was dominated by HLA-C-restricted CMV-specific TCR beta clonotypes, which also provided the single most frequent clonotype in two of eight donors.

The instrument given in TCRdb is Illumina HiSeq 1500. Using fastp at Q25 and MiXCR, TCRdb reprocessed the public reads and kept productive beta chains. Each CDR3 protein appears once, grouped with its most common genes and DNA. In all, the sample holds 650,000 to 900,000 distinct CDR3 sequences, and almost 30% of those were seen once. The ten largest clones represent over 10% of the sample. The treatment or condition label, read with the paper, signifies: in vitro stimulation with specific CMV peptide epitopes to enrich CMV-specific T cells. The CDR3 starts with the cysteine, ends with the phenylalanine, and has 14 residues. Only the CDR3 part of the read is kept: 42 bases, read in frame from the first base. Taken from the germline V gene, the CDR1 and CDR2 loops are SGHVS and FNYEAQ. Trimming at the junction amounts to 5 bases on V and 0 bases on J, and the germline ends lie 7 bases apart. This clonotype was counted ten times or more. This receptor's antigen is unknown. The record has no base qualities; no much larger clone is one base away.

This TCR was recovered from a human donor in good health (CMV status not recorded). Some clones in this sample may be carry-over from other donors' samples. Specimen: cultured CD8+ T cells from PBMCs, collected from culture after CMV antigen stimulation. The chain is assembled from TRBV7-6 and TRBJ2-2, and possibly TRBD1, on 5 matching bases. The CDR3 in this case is CASSLDTNTGELFF. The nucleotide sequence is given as TGTGCCAGCAGCCTGGACACGAACACCGGGGAGCTGTTTTTT.